The entry that follows covers one T cell receptor beta chain sequence. Its antigen remains unknown. Looked up from germline, CDR1 is SGHVS and CDR2 is FNYEAQ. V was clipped by 2 bases and J by 8 bases; unmatched bases: 12. The CDR3 totals 16 residues. The sample comes from a study of cytotoxic CD8 clonotypes in ibrutinib-treated CLL. Study-wide context: Across the patients, around 10 were relapsed/refractory, roughly 16 treatment-naive and 17 to 18 IGHV unmutated.

Study-wide results and caveats: Under treatment, the uncommon public clonotypes either contracted or remained stable. Sample timing was unmatched between remission and later-progressing patients; lymph nodes unstudied. Patients showed higher baseline clonality than age-matched healthy donors, and it tracked circulating CD8+ T-cell counts.

Sequenced by immunoSEQ multiplex PCR; TCRdb stores in-frame clones only, minus some. The table includes about 250,000 clones, less than 75% detected once. The source is a human donor with chronic lymphocytic leukemia. The sample here was PBMCs, taken after 24 months of ibrutinib treatment. The rearrangement links TRBV7-6 to TRBJ1-2, with 9 positions matching TRBD1. CDR3 protein: CASSLTGGAREGGYTF. The CDR3 region has the DNA TGTGCCAGCAGCTTAACAGGGGGCGCTAGGGAAGGGGGCTACACCTTC.